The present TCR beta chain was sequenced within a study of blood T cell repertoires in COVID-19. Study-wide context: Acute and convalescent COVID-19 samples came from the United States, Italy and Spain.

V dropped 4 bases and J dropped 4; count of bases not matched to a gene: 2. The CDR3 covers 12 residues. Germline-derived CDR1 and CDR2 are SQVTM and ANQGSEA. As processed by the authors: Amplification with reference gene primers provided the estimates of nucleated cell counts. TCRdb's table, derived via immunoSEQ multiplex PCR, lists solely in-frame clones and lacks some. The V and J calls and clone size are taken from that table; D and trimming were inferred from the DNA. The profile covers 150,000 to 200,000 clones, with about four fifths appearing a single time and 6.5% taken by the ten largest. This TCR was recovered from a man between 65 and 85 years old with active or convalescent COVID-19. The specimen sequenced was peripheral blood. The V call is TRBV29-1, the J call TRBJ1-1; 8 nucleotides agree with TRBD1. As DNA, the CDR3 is TGCAGCGTTGCCGGACAGGGCACTGAAGCTTTCTTT. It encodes CSVAGQGTEAFF.